The subject of this entry is one T cell receptor beta chain. Its antigen is not identified. The CDR3 length is 14 residues. Trimming removed 6 bases at V and 4 bases at J, with 15 bases between. CDR1 and CDR2 from the germline V gene are MNHNY and SVGAGI (reference sequence). The data are from a study of PD-L1 blockade in urothelial cancer. Study background: Analyses used blood from 3 weeks (second dose) and 6 weeks after treatment start. Blood-derived samples held a median about 150,000 T cells.

Findings and caveats of the study: Pretreatment peripheral blood TCR clonality that fell below the median predicted better survival among the patients studied. Tumor-associated clones in the blood of durable-benefit patients grew more at 3 weeks.

TCRdb's table, derived via immunoSEQ multiplex PCR, lists solely in-frame clones and lacks some. The sample includes tens of thousands of clones, more than 65% of them seen just once. Here the sequenced sample was PBMCs, taken around atezolizumab (anti-PD-L1) treatment. This chain connects TRBV6-6 to TRBJ1-2; D ambiguous. This receptor was taken from a man between 65 and 85 years old with urothelial cancer. The chain's CDR3 is CASSSLDDFYGYTF. CDR3 nucleotide sequence: TGTGCCAGCAGCTCCCTAGACGACTTCTATGGCTACACCTTC.